The present T cell receptor (beta chain) was sequenced within a study of PD-1 blockade in classical Hodgkin lymphoma. Looking at the study overall: Treatment was intravenous nivolumab, 3 mg/kg every 2 weeks, until progression.

Every patient experienced relapse after autologous stem cell transplantation, and brentuximab vedotin exposure varied. Thawed PBMCs were subjected to magnetic negative selection, which yielded isolated CD8+ T cells. Complete response, partial response or progressive disease were the best responses. Looked up from germline, CDR1 is MNHEY and CDR2 is SVGAGI. The ends were cut back, 5 bases at V and 4 bases at J, with 6 bases in the middle. This CDR3 contains 12 residues. Sequencing was performed with immunoSEQ multiplex PCR; in TCRdb, only in-frame clones are kept and a portion is missing. The table shows about 8,200 clones, with roughly 86% occurring only once. Overall study results and limits: What caused the repertoire differences, perhaps disease activity or prior therapy, remains undefined.

To note about this clone: The antigen is unknown.

The chain combines TRBV6-5 with TRBJ1-5, with D possibly TRBD1 on 6 matching bases. Specimen: CD8+ T cells from blood, collected at baseline. This TCR came from a human donor with classical Hodgkin lymphoma. The CDR3 is CASSTGNQPQHF. The CDR3, as DNA: TGTGCCAGCAGTACAGGGAATCAGCCCCAGCATTTT.